Below, one T cell receptor beta chain is given with its context. This sample was included in a study of PD-1 blockade in classical Hodgkin lymphoma. Each patient's relapse followed autologous stem cell transplantation, and brentuximab vedotin exposure varied. By magnetic negative selection, CD8+ T cells were isolated from the thawed PBMCs. J lost 4 bases, V lost 7 bases, and 10 bases had no gene match. This CDR3 has 15 residues. Looked up from germline, CDR1 is MNHEY and CDR2 is SVGAGI. TCRdb keeps only in-frame clones here, not all; method: immunoSEQ multiplex PCR. The table records about 28,000 clones, 80% to 90% of them present only once.

This receptor was obtained from a human donor with classical Hodgkin lymphoma. The chain combines TRBV6-5 with TRBJ2-1, with 7 bases identical to TRBD2. The sample here was CD8+ T cells from blood, taken at baseline. The CDR3 sequence is CASKRERERYNEQFF. The CDR3 bases are TGTGCCAGCAAGAGGGAGCGGGAACGATACAATGAGCAGTTCTTC.